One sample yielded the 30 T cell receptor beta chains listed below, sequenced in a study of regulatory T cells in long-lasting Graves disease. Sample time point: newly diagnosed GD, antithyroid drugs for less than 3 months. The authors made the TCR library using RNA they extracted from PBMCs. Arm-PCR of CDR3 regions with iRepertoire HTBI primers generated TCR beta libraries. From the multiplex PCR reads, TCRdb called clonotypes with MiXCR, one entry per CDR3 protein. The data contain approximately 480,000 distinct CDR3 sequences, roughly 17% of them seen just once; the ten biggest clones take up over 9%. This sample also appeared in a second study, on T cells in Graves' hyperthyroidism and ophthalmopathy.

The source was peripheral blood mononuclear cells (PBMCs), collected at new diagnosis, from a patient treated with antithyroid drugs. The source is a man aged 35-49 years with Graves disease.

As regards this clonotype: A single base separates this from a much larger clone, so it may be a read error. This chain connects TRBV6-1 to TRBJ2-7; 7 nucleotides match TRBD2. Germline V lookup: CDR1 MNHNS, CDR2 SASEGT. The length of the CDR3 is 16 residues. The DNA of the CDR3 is TGTGCCAGCAGCGAAGGACTAGGCCGTCTGAACAACGGGCAGTACTTC. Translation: CASSEGLGRLNNGQYF.

CDR3 coding DNA: TGCAGCGTCGTTTCAATGAACACTGAAGCTTTCTTT. Translating it yields CSVVSMNTEAFF. This chain links TRBV29-1 with TRBJ1-1; D not certain. This CDR3 contains 12 residues. The germline V and J ends were trimmed by 6 bases and 0 bases, with 8 bases remaining between them. Germline CDR1 reads SQVTM; CDR2 reads ANQGSEA.

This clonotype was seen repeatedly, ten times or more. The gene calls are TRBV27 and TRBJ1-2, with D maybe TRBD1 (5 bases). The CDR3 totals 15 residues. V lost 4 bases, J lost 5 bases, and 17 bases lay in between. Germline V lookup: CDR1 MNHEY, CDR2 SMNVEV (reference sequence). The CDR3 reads CASSSLLLKGYGYTF. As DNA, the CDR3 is TGTGCCAGCAGTTCCCTTCTTCTAAAGGGGTATGGCTACACCTTC.

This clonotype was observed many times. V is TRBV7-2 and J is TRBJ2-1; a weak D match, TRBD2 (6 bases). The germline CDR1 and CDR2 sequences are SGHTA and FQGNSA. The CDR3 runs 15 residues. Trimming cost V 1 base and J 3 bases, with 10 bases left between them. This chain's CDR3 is CASSLVADIYNEQFF. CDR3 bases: TGTGCCAGCAGCTTAGTAGCGGATATCTACAATGAGCAGTTCTTC.

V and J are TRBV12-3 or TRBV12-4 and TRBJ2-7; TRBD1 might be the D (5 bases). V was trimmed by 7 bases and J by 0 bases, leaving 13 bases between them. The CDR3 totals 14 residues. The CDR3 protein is CASTGQGASYEQYF. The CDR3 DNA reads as TGTGCCAGCACTGGGCAGGGCGCCTCCTACGAGCAGTACTTC.

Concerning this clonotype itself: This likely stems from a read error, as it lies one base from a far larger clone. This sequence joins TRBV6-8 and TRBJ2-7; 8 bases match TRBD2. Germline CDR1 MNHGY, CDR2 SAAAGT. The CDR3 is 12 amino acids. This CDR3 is CVSTSGRTEQYF. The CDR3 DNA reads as TGTGTCAGCACCAGCGGGAGAACCGAGCAGTACTTC.

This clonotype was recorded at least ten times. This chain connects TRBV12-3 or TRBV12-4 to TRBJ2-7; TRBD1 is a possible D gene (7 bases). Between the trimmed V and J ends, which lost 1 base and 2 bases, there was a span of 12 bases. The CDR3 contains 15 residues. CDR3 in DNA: TGTGCCAGCAGTTTAGGGCAGGGGGGCCCCTACGAGCAGTACTTC. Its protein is CASSLGQGGPYEQYF.

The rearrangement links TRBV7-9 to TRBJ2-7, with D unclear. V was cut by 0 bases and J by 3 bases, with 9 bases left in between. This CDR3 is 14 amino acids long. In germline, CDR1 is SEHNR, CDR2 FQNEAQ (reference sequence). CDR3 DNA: TGTGCCAGCAGCTTAGCGGTCAGATACTACGAGCAGTACTTC. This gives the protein CASSLAVRYYEQYF. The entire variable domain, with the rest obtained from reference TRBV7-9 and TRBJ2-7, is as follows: DTGVSQNPRHKITKRGQNVTFRCDPISEHNRLYWYRQTLGQGPEFLTYFQNEAQLEKSRLLSDRFSAERPKGSFSTLEIQRTEQGDSAMYLCASSLAVRYYEQYFGPGTRLTVT.

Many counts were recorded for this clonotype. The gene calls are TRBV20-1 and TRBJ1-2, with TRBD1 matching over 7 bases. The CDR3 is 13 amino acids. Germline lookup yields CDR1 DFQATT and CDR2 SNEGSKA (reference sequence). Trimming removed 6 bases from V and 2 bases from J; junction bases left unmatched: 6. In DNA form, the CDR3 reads TGCAGTGCCAACAGGGGCAAGAACTATGGCTACACCTTC. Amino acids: CSANRGKNYGYTF.

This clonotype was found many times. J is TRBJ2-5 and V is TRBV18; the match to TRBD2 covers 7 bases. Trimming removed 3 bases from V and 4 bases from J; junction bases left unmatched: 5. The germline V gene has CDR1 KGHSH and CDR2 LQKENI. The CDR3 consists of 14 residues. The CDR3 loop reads CASSPGTKGETQYF. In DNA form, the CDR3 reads TGTGCCAGCTCACCCGGGACTAAAGGAGAGACCCAGTACTTC.

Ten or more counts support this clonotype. The CDR3 nucleotides read TGCAGCGTTGGACAGGTTGGAAATGAGCAGTTCTTC. Its protein is CSVGQVGNEQFF. This chain connects TRBV29-1 to TRBJ2-1; D might be TRBD1 (6 bases). This CDR3 spans 12 amino acids. Trimming removed 4 bases from V and 7 bases from J, with 11 bases in between. CDR1 SQVTM and CDR2 ANQGSEA come from the germline V gene.

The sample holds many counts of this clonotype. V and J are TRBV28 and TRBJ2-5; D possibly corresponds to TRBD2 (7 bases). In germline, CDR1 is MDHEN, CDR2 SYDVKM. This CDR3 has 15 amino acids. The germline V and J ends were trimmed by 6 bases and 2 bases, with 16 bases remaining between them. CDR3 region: CASRSPGGQQETQYF. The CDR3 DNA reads TGTGCCAGCAGATCACCGGGGGGACAACAAGAGACCCAGTACTTC.

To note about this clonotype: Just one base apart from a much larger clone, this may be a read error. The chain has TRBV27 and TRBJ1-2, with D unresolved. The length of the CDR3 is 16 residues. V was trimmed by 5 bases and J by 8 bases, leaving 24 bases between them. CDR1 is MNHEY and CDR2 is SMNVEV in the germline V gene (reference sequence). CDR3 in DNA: TGTGCCAGCAGTCCTCGCCCGAGCAGGAGCGAAGACGGCTACACCTTC. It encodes CASSPRPSRSEDGYTF.

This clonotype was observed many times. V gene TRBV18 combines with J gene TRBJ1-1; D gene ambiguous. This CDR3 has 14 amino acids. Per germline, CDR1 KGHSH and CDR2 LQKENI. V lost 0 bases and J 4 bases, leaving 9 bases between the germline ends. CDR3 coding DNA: TGTGCCAGCTCACCACCACGGGTCGGCACTGAAGCTTTCTTT. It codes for CASSPPRVGTEAFF.

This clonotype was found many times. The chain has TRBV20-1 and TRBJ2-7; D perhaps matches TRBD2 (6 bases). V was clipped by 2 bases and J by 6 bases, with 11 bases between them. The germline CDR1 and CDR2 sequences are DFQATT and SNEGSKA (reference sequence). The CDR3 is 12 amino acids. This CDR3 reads CSARPTSTEQYF. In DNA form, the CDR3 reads TGCAGTGCTAGACCTACTAGCACCGAGCAGTACTTC.

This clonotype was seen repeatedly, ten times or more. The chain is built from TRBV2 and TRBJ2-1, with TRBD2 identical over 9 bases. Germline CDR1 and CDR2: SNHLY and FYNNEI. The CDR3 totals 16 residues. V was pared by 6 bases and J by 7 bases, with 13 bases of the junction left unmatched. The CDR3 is CASRRIGPSGINEQFF. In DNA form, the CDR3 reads TGTGCCAGCAGAAGAATAGGTCCTAGCGGGATTAATGAGCAGTTCTTC.

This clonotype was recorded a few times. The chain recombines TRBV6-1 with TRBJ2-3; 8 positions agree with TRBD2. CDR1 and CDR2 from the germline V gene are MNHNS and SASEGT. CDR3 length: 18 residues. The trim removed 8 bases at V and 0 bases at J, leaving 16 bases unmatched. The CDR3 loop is CASSSRGGLVASTDTQYF. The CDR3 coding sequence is TGTGCCAGCTCCTCCCGGGGGGGACTAGTTGCTAGCACAGATACGCAGTATTTT.

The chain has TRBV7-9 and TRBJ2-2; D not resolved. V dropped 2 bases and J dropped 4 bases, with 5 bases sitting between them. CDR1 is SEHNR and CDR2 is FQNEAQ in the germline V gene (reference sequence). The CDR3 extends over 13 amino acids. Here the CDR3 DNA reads TGTGCCAGCAGCTTAACCCCCACCGGGGAGCTGTTTTTT. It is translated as CASSLTPTGELFF.

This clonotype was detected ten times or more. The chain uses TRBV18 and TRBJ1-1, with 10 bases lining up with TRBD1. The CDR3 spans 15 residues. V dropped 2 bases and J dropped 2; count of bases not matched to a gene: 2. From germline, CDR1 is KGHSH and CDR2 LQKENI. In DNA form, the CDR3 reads TGTGCCAGCTCACCAGGGACAGGGGTCAACACTGAAGCTTTCTTT. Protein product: CASSPGTGVNTEAFF.

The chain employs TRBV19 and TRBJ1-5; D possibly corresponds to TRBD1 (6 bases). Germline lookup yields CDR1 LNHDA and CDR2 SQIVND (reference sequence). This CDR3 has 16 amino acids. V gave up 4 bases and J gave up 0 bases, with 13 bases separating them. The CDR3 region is CASSSWDTPSNQPQHF. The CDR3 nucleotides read TGTGCCAGTAGTAGCTGGGACACACCTAGCAATCAGCCCCAGCATTTT.

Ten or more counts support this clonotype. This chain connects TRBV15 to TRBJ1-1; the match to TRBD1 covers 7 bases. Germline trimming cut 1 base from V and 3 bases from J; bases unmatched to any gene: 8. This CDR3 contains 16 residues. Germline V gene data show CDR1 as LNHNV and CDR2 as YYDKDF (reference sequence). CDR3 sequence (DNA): TGTGCCACCAGCAGAGGGTGGGGGACAGAAGACACTGAAGCTTTCTTT. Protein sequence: CATSRGWGTEDTEAFF.

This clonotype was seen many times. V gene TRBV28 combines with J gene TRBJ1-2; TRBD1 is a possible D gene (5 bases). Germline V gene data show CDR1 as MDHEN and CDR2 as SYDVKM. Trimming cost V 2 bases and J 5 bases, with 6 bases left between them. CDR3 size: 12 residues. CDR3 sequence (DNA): TGTGCCAGCAGTTTAAAGGGGTATGGCTACACCTTC. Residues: CASSLKGYGYTF.

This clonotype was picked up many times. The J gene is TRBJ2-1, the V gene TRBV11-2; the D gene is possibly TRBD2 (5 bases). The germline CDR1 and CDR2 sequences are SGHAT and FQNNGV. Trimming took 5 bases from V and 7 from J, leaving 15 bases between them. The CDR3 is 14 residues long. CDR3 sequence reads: CASSRAGNRNEQFF. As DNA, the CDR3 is TGTGCCAGCAGCCGAGCCGGGAATAGGAATGAGCAGTTCTTC.

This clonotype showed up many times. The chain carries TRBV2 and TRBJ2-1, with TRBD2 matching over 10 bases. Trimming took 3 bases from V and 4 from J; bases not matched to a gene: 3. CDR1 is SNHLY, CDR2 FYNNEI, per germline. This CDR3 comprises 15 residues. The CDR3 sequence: CASSDLAGEYNEQFF. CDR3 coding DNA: TGTGCCAGCAGTGACCTAGCGGGAGAGTACAATGAGCAGTTCTTC.

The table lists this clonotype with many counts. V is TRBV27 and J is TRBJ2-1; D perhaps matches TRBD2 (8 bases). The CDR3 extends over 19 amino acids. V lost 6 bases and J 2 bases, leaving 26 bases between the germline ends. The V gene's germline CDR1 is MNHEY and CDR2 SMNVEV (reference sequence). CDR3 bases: TGTGCCAGCAGCAGGGGGATTGTGGCGGGAGGCAGGGCCTACAATGAGCAGTTCTTC. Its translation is CASSRGIVAGGRAYNEQFF.

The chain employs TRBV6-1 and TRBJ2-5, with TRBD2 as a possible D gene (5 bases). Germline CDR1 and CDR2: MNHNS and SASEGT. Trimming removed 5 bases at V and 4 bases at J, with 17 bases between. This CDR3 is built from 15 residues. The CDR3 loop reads CASSLGDRSRETQYF. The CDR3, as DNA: TGTGCCAGCAGTCTCGGGGATAGGTCGCGAGAGACCCAGTACTTC.

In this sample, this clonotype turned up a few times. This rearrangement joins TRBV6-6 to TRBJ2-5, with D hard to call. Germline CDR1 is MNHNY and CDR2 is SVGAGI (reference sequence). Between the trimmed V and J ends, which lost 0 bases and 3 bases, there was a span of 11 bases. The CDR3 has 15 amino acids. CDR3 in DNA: TGTGCCAGCAGTTACTCGGTGTCTGGGAAAGAGACCCAGTACTTC. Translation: CASSYSVSGKETQYF.

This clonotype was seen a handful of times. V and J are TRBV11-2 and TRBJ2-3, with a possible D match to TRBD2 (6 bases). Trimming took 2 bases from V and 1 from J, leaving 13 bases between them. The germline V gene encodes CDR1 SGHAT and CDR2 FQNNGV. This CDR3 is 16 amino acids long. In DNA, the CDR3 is TGTGCCAGCAGCTTATTTAACGGGAGAGGCACAGATACGCAGTATTTT. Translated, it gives CASSLFNGRGTDTQYF.

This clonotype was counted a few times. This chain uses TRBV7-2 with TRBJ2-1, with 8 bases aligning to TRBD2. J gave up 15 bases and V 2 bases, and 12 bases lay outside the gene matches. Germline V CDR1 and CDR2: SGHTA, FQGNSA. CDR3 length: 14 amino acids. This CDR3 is CASSLHTSGAPGFF. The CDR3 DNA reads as TGTGCCAGCAGCTTACATACTAGCGGAGCCCCGGGGTTCTTC.

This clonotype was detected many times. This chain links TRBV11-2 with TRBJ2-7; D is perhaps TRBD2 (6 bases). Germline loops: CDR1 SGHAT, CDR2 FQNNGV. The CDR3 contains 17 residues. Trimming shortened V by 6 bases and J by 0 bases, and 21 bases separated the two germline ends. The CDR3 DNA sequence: TGTGCCAGCAGATCCTGGGGTACGGGGGTTAGCTCCTACGAGCAGTACTTC. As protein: CASRSWGTGVSSYEQYF.